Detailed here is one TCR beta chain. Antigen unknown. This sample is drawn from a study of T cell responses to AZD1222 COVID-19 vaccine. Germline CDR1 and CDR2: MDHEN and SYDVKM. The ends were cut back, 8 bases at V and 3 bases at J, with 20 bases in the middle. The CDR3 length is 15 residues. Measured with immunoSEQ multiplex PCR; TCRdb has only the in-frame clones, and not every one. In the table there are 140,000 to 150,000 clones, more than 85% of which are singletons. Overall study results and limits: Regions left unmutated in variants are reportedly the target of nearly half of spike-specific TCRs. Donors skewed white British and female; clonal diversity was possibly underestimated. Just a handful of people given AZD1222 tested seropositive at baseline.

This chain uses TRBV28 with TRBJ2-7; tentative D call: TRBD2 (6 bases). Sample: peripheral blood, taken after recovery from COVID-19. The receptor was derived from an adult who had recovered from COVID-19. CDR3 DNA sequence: TGTGCCAGCGGATTTCCGGGACTCAGGTTCTACGAGCAGTACTTC. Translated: CASGFPGLRFYEQYF.